These 20 T cell receptor beta chains came from one sample sequenced in a study of CD8+ T cells in alopecia areata. Sequencing relied on a cDNA template that was reverse transcribed from extracted RNA. Data came from immunoSEQ multiplex PCR; TCRdb stores just in-frame clones and leaves some out. Among approximately 140,000 clones listed, 85% to 90% were seen once. The sample in question was CD8+ T cells sorted from blood, obtained at week 0. Receptors were obtained from a human donor with alopecia areata.

The chain uses TRBV15 and TRBJ1-4; TRBD1 might be the D (5 bases). This CDR3 is built from 15 residues. V gave up 4 bases and J gave up 2 bases, with 11 bases separating them. CDR1 is LNHNV and CDR2 is YYDKDF in the germline V gene (reference sequence). Written as DNA, the CDR3 is TGTGCCACCAGCAAAGGGGACGCGACTAATGAAAAACTGTTTTTT. Its protein is CATSKGDATNEKLFF.

As concerns this clone: This sample includes further DNA sequences coding for the same CDR3. The CDR3 nucleotides are TGCGCCAGCAGCCAAGATCTGGTAGAGCAGTACTTC. As protein: CASSQDLVEQYF. The rearrangement joins TRBV4-1 to TRBJ2-7; D gene uncertain. The CDR3 consists of 12 residues. Germline-derived CDR1 and CDR2 are MGHRA and YSYEKL. V was pared by 0 bases and J by 7 bases, with 7 bases between.

On this clone: The same CDR3 is also encoded by other DNA sequences in this sample. This chain uses TRBV27 with TRBJ2-7; the D gene could be TRBD1 or TRBD2 (5 bases each). The CDR3 is 12 amino acids. V lost 2 bases, J lost 7 bases, and 9 bases lay in between. Germline loops: CDR1 MNHEY, CDR2 SMNVEV (reference sequence). The DNA for the CDR3 is TGTGCCAGCAGTTTAGAGGGGAGAGAGCAGTACTTC. It codes for CASSLEGREQYF.

V and J are TRBV6-1 and TRBJ2-6; no firm D call. Trimming took 3 bases from V and 0 from J, leaving 6 bases between them. The V gene's germline CDR1 is MNHNS and CDR2 SASEGT. The CDR3 runs to 15 residues. The CDR3 loop reads CASSDAPSGANVLTF. The DNA of the CDR3 is TGTGCCAGCAGTGACGCGCCCTCTGGGGCCAACGTCCTGACTTTC.

This chain uses TRBV6-1 with TRBJ2-1; D is tentatively TRBD1 or TRBD2 (5 bases each). CDR1 and CDR2 (germline): MNHNS, SASEGT. This CDR3 is 15 amino acids long. V lost 2 bases, J lost 0 bases, and 8 bases lay in between. The CDR3 DNA reads TGTGCCAGCAGTGAATGGGGGTTCTCCTACAATGAGCAGTTCTTC. Amino acids: CASSEWGFSYNEQFF.

About this clone itself: A read error may account for a junction end that differs from germline. The CDR3 DNA is TGTGCCAGCAGTTACTCCTCTGGGGGCTCCGACGAGCAGTACTTC. Translated: CASSYSSGGSDEQYF. The rearrangement links TRBV6-5 to TRBJ2-5, with D maybe TRBD1 (6 bases). TRBJ2-7 matches the DNA end more closely, so the J call is doubtful. CDR3 length: 15 residues. Looked up from germline, CDR1 is MNHEY and CDR2 is SVGAGI.

The chain couples TRBV9 to TRBJ2-7, with D maybe TRBD1 (6 bases). This CDR3 is 13 amino acids long. Germline CDR1 and CDR2: SGDLS and YYNGEE. The germline V and J ends were trimmed by 0 bases and 3 bases, with 7 bases remaining between them. CDR3: CASSVGDNYEQYF. The CDR3 DNA is TGTGCCAGCAGCGTAGGGGACAACTACGAGCAGTACTTC.

CDR3 sequence: CASSFQTDTYEQYF. The CDR3 coding sequence is TGTGCCAGCAGCTTCCAGACAGACACCTACGAGCAGTACTTC. This chain links TRBV7-9 with TRBJ2-7; possibly TRBD1 for D (5 bases). V lost 3 bases and J lost 2, with 11 bases in between. Germline lookup yields CDR1 SEHNR and CDR2 FQNEAQ (reference sequence). The CDR3 sequence is 14 residues long.

This clone was counted a single time. V gene TRBV7-6 combines with J gene TRBJ2-3; D unresolved. The germline V and J ends were trimmed by 4 bases and 4 bases, with 12 bases remaining between them. This CDR3 spans 14 amino acids. The germline V gene encodes CDR1 SGHVS and CDR2 FNYEAQ. The CDR3 coding sequence is TGTGCCAGCAGCTGGGGTTTTGGACCAGATACGCAGTATTTT. This gives the protein CASSWGFGPDTQYF.

This chain connects TRBV29-1 to TRBJ1-2, with 9 bases fitting TRBD1. Trimming removed 5 bases from V and 8 bases from J; junction bases left unmatched: 9. Germline CDR1 reads SQVTM; CDR2 reads ANQGSEA. The CDR3 runs to 13 residues. The CDR3 DNA sequence: TGCAGCGTTAAAGGGGACAGGGTGGCCGGCTACACCTTC. Protein: CSVKGDRVAGYTF.

This chain joins TRBV19 and TRBJ1-1; tentatively, D is TRBD1 (5 bases). The CDR3 consists of 13 residues. Germline V gene lookup returns CDR1 LNHDA and CDR2 SQIVND (reference sequence). V was clipped by 6 bases and J by 2 bases, with 10 bases between them. The CDR3 here is CASRIQDNTEAFF. The CDR3 DNA reads TGTGCCAGTAGGATACAGGATAACACTGAAGCTTTCTTT.

The chain is built from TRBV29-1 and TRBJ2-2; no definite D call. Germline V gene data show CDR1 as SQVTM and CDR2 as ANQGSEA. The V end lost 0 bases, the J end lost 5 bases, and 10 bases lay between the germline ends. The CDR3 consists of 14 residues. For the CDR3, the DNA is TGCAGCGTTGAAGACCCATCAGTAACCGGGGAGCTGTTTTTT. Protein: CSVEDPSVTGELFF.

J is TRBJ2-1 and V is TRBV27; TRBD1 agrees at 12 bases. Trimming at V came to 3 bases and at J to 2 bases, leaving 14 bases not matched to a gene. There are 20 residues in the CDR3. Germline V gene sequence: CDR1 MNHEY, CDR2 SMNVEV (reference sequence). The CDR3 region has the DNA TGTGCCAGCAGTTTCTCTGCGGGGACAGGGGGCGAAGGGCCCTACAATGAGCAGTTCTTC. Translated, it gives CASSFSAGTGGEGPYNEQFF.

The rearrangement uses TRBV6-4 and TRBJ2-1; D unresolved. The CDR3 spans 13 residues. Deletions cut 4 bases from V and 9 bases from J, with 13 bases between. The germline V gene has CDR1 MRHNA and CDR2 SNTAGT. This chain's CDR3 is CASSVTPDGEQFF. CDR3 bases: TGTGCCAGCAGTGTCACCCCCGACGGTGAGCAGTTCTTC.

In DNA, the CDR3 is TGTGCCAGCAGCTCCGAAGGGAGGGGGGGATACAATGAGCAGTTCTTC. Residues: CASSSEGRGGYNEQFF. This rearrangement joins TRBV11-2 to TRBJ2-1, with D possibly TRBD2 on 7 matching bases. The V and J ends lost 4 bases and 4 bases respectively, with 17 bases between them. The CDR3 has 16 residues. Germline V CDR1 and CDR2: SGHAT, FQNNGV.

The CDR3 DNA reads as TGCAGCGTTGAAGATGTGGACAGTCCTGGAAACACCATATATTTT. As protein: CSVEDVDSPGNTIYF. The chain is built from TRBV29-1 and TRBJ1-3, with a weak D call TRBD1 (6 bases). Trimming cost V 0 bases and J 2 bases, with 11 bases left between them. The CDR3 sequence is 15 residues long. Germline V gene data show CDR1 as SQVTM and CDR2 as ANQGSEA.

The chain joins TRBV6-5 to TRBJ2-1, with D perhaps matching TRBD2 (6 bases). CDR3 length: 13 residues. Between the trimmed V and J ends, which lost 7 bases and 5 bases, there was a span of 12 bases. The germline CDR1 and CDR2 sequences are MNHEY and SVGAGI. CDR3 in amino acids: CASMAGIDNEQFF. In DNA, the CDR3 is TGTGCCAGCATGGCGGGAATAGACAATGAGCAGTTCTTC.

This chain connects TRBV6-6 to TRBJ1-2, with TRBD1 matching 7 bases. The CDR3 is 14 residues long. V lost 5 bases to trimming and J lost 1 base; unmatched junction nucleotides: 4. The germline V gene encodes CDR1 MNHNY and CDR2 SVGAGI (reference sequence). The CDR3 DNA reads TGTGCCAGCAGTGGGACAGAGATTAACTATGGCTACACCTTC. It encodes CASSGTEINYGYTF.

This rearrangement joins TRBV29-1 to TRBJ2-1, with 8 bases fitting TRBD1. With 4 bases clipped from V and 5 bases from J, the junction kept 7 bases outside the gene matches. Germline V gene sequence: CDR1 SQVTM, CDR2 ANQGSEA. The CDR3 runs 14 residues. The DNA of the CDR3 is TGCAGCGTTGCTCCCGGACAGGGAAACAATGAGCAGTTCTTC. Translation gives CSVAPGQGNNEQFF.

As DNA, the CDR3 is TGTGCCTGGAGTGTACTTGGCTCCCCTAGCGAGCAGTACTTC. Translated, it gives CAWSVLGSPSEQYF. V gene TRBV30 combines with J gene TRBJ2-7; no clear D gene. Trimming removed 0 bases at V and 6 bases at J, with 15 bases between. Germline lookup yields CDR1 GTSNPN and CDR2 SVGIG (reference sequence). The CDR3 length is 14 residues.